Below, 23 T cell receptor beta chains from the same sample are listed, as sequenced in a study of T cell changes during pregnancy in multiple sclerosis (dated by TCRdb to about 2019). Library generation was performed with the immunoSEQ multiplex PCR assay. TCRdb carries this immuneACCESS record with in-frame sequences only. Its versions omit some clonotypes, under half of them owing to an unresolved V gene in the studies checked, with the rest unexplained. In this sample the table shows about 32,000 clones, about nine tenths of which occur a single time. The ten largest clones capture around 10% of the sample. Sequences were derived from CD8+ T cells from peripheral blood mononuclear cells, sampled in the third trimester of pregnancy. The receptors derive from a female donor with multiple sclerosis, enrolled in a pregnancy study.

A single count supports this clone. The chain has TRBV13 and TRBJ1-1; weak D call: TRBD1 (5 bases). The V gene's germline CDR1 is PRHDT and CDR2 FYEKMQ (reference sequence). This CDR3 contains 10 residues. V shed 5 bases and J shed 8 bases, with 6 bases lying between them. The CDR3 DNA follows: TGTGCCAGCAGCGGACAAGAAGCTTTCTTT. Translating it yields CASSGQEAFF.

V is TRBV11-2 and J is TRBJ2-6, with 10 bases lining up with TRBD1. The germline V gene has CDR1 SGHAT and CDR2 FQNNGV. This CDR3 is 17 amino acids long. V shed 7 bases and J 0 bases; nucleotides not matched to a gene: 6. This CDR3 reads CASTRDRGSSGANVLTF. CDR3 nucleotides: TGTGCCAGCACCAGGGACAGGGGATCCTCTGGGGCCAACGTCCTGACTTTC.

This chain connects TRBV5-5 to TRBJ1-1; D is perhaps TRBD1 (5 bases). V lost 3 bases and J 4 bases, leaving 16 bases between the germline ends. The CDR3 is made up of 15 amino acids. CDR1 and CDR2 from the germline V gene are SGHKS and YYEKEE (reference sequence). The chain's CDR3 is CASSSDGGMSTEAFF. The CDR3 nucleotides are TGTGCCAGCAGCTCTGATGGGGGGATGAGCACTGAAGCTTTCTTT.

The chain carries TRBV6-1 and TRBJ2-1; 8 bases match TRBD2. This CDR3 contains 15 residues. The trim removed 2 bases at V and 3 bases at J, leaving 3 bases unmatched. Germline V gene data show CDR1 as MNHNS and CDR2 as SASEGT. CDR3 coding DNA: TGTGCCAGCAGTGAAAGCGGGGGAGGCTACAATGAGCAGTTCTTC. As protein: CASSESGGGYNEQFF.

This chain joins TRBV19 and TRBJ1-1, with TRBD1 matching 7 bases. Germline assignment: CDR1 LNHDA and CDR2 SQIVND (reference sequence). This CDR3 is 17 amino acids long. V shed 1 base, J shed 3 bases, and the junction held 11 bases outside the gene matches. CDR3 sequence (DNA): TGTGCCAGTAGTATAGGGAGACAGGGCCCACCGCACACTGAAGCTTTCTTT. Protein product: CASSIGRQGPPHTEAFF.

V usage is TRBV6-1 and J usage is TRBJ1-5; D is possibly TRBD1 (5 bases). The CDR3 has 15 amino acids. Germline V lookup: CDR1 MNHNS, CDR2 SASEGT. V was shortened by 0 bases and J by 2 bases, with 8 bases between the two germline ends. CDR3 amino acids: CASSEAPGRNQPQHF. In nucleotides, the CDR3 is TGTGCCAGCAGTGAAGCGCCAGGGCGCAATCAGCCCCAGCATTTT.

The chain couples TRBV9 to TRBJ2-2, with D uncertain. This CDR3 is built from 14 residues. CDR1 SGDLS and CDR2 YYNGEE come from the germline V gene. Deletions cut 0 bases from V and 9 bases from J, with 12 bases between. The CDR3 region has the DNA TGTGCCAGCAGCGTAGACAGAAACGGCCGGGAGCTGTTTTTT. Protein: CASSVDRNGRELFF.

The V and J genes are TRBV28 and TRBJ2-1; maybe TRBD1 (6 bases). This CDR3 has 14 residues. V was cut by 6 bases and J by 3 bases, with 12 bases left in between. The V gene's germline CDR1 is MDHEN and CDR2 SYDVKM. The CDR3 bases are TGTGCCAGCAGGCCCGGGACAAACTACAATGAGCAGTTCTTC. Protein product: CASRPGTNYNEQFF.

The chain couples TRBV4-1 to TRBJ2-7, with 7 bases identical to TRBD2. This CDR3 contains 15 residues. V dropped 0 bases and J dropped 5; count of bases not matched to a gene: 7. Germline values: CDR1 MGHRA, CDR2 YSYEKL. The CDR3 DNA reads as TGCGCCAGCAGCCAAGAGGGGCAGGGAGGGGACGAGCAGTACTTC. As protein: CASSQEGQGGDEQYF.

The chain employs TRBV29-1 and TRBJ2-1; 15 bases align to TRBD2. After removal of 1 base from V and 4 bases from J, the junction contained 8 bases not matched to a gene. CDR3 length: 18 residues. Looked up from germline, CDR1 is SQVTM and CDR2 is ANQGSEA. DNA of the CDR3: TGCAGCGTTGAAGGTACCCGGACTAGCGGGAGGGAGTACAATGAGCAGTTCTTC. Translation: CSVEGTRTSGREYNEQFF.

This chain joins TRBV6-4 and TRBJ1-5; no clear D. Germline lookup yields CDR1 MRHNA and CDR2 SNTAGT. This CDR3 is built from 19 residues. Trimming took 3 bases from V and 0 from J, leaving 21 bases between them. CDR3 residues: CASSELESGLPPSNQPQHF. CDR3 nucleotides: TGTGCCAGCAGTGAACTTGAAAGCGGATTACCTCCTAGCAATCAGCCCCAGCATTTT.

This clone is deemed medium-sized (0.01 to 0.1%). The chain is built from TRBV9 and TRBJ2-1; 10 bases align to TRBD2. Germline values: CDR1 SGDLS, CDR2 YYNGEE. There are 17 residues in the CDR3. V lost 4 bases, J lost 2 bases, and 9 bases stayed unmatched. Here the CDR3 reads CASSPTGTSGTYNEQFF. The CDR3 bases are TGTGCCAGCAGCCCTACGGGAACTAGCGGGACCTACAATGAGCAGTTCTTC. Full variable domain (rest looked up from reference TRBV9 and TRBJ2-1): DSGVTQTPKHLITATGQRVTLRCSPRSGDLSVYWYQQSLDQGLQFLIQYYNGEERAKGNILERFSAQQFPDLHSELNLSSLELGDSALYFCASSPTGTSGTYNEQFFGPGTRLTVL.

The V gene is TRBV6-6, the J gene TRBJ2-7; 8 bases fit TRBD2. V lost 6 bases, J lost 5 bases, and 12 bases stayed unmatched. This CDR3 is built from 15 residues. Looked up from germline, CDR1 is MNHNY and CDR2 is SVGAGI (reference sequence). The CDR3 loop reads CASSASGTRSNEQYF. In nucleotides, the CDR3 is TGTGCCAGCAGCGCCTCCGGGACTAGGTCGAACGAGCAGTACTTC.

The gene calls are TRBV5-6 and TRBJ2-3; 7 bases map to TRBD1. This CDR3 has 13 residues. V was clipped by 3 bases and J by 4 bases; unmatched bases: 2. CDR1 and CDR2 (germline): SGHDT, YYEEEE. CDR3 amino acids: CASSSTGPDTQYF. In DNA form, the CDR3 reads TGTGCCAGCAGCTCGACAGGGCCAGATACGCAGTATTTT. The whole variable domain, filled in from reference TRBV5-6 and TRBJ2-3, reads DAGVTQSPTHLIKTRGQQVTLRCSPKSGHDTVSWYQQALGQGPQFIFQYYEEEERQRGNFPDRFSGHQFPNYSSELNVNALLLGDSALYLCASSSTGPDTQYFGPGTRLTVL.

The J gene is TRBJ2-7, the V gene TRBV27; tentatively, D is TRBD2 (6 bases). The CDR3 loop spans 13 amino acids. Trimming pared 5 bases from V and 6 bases from J, leaving 14 bases between. Germline CDR1 and CDR2: MNHEY and SMNVEV (reference sequence). CDR3 coding DNA: TGTGCCAGCAGTAGAAAAGGGGAGGTCGAGCAGTACTTC. Translation: CASSRKGEVEQYF.

CDR3 protein: CAISEQDSTTNTEAFF. In DNA, the CDR3 is TGTGCCATCAGTGAGCAGGACAGCACTACGAACACTGAAGCTTTCTTT. The chain uses TRBV10-3 and TRBJ1-1; weak D call: TRBD1 (6 bases). V was shortened by 2 bases and J by 1 base, with 14 bases between the two germline ends. Looked up from germline, CDR1 is ENHRY and CDR2 is SYGVKD. CDR3 length equals 16 residues.

This clone came up a few times. The gene calls are TRBV29-1 and TRBJ2-1; weak D call: TRBD2 (5 bases). CDR3 length: 16 residues. Trimming took 0 bases from V and 3 from J, leaving 15 bases between them. Per germline, CDR1 SQVTM and CDR2 ANQGSEA. CDR3 in DNA: TGCAGCGTTGAAGATCGTTATTCGGGGTACTACAATGAGCAGTTCTTC. Translated, it gives CSVEDRYSGYYNEQFF.

The gene calls are TRBV10-3 and TRBJ2-5; 8 bases line up with TRBD1. The CDR3 extends over 16 amino acids. J was trimmed by 3 bases and V by 4 bases; bases with no gene match: 10. CDR1 ENHRY and CDR2 SYGVKD come from the germline V gene. The CDR3 here is CAISGGQEGVEETQYF. CDR3 nucleotides: TGTGCCATCAGTGGGGGACAGGAAGGGGTCGAAGAGACCCAGTACTTC.

The chain carries TRBV6-1 and TRBJ2-7, with D tentatively TRBD1 (5 bases). This CDR3 contains 15 residues. Trimming removed 7 bases from V and 3 bases from J, with 19 bases in between. CDR1 and CDR2 from the germline V gene are MNHNS and SASEGT. As DNA, the CDR3 is TGTGCCAGCACCCCCAGGGCCACCCCCGACTACGAGCAGTACTTC. Protein product: CASTPRATPDYEQYF.

The chain carries TRBV27 and TRBJ2-3; tentatively, D is TRBD2 (5 bases). From germline, CDR1 is MNHEY and CDR2 SMNVEV (reference sequence). The CDR3 runs 16 residues. V lost 3 bases, J lost 4 bases, and 17 bases lay in between. The CDR3 region has the DNA TGTGCCAGCAGTTTTCAAGAGGGCCTCAGATCAGATACGCAGTATTTT. Translated, it gives CASSFQEGLRSDTQYF.

This sequence joins TRBV19 and TRBJ1-6, with 8 bases matching TRBD1. Germline V lookup: CDR1 LNHDA, CDR2 SQIVND (reference sequence). This CDR3 comprises 17 residues. V shed 5 bases and J 1 base; nucleotides not matched to a gene: 7. CDR3: CASSAPRDRSYNSPLHF. CDR3 in DNA: TGTGCCAGTAGTGCCCCAAGGGACAGGTCCTATAATTCACCCCTCCACTTT.

The chain links TRBV7-9 to TRBJ2-7, with TRBD1 as a possible D gene (5 bases). This CDR3 contains 16 residues. CDR1 and CDR2 (germline): SEHNR, FQNEAQ (reference sequence). The V end was cut by 5 bases, the J end by 0 bases, with 17 bases between. CDR3 region: CASSNAAGLSSYEQYF. The CDR3 DNA sequence: TGTGCCAGCAGCAACGCAGCAGGGCTGAGCTCCTACGAGCAGTACTTC.

The chain combines TRBV2 with TRBJ2-1; 10 nucleotides line up with TRBD2. Germline CDR1 and CDR2: SNHLY and FYNNEI. The CDR3 is 16 amino acids. The trim removed 1 base at V and 4 bases at J, leaving 4 bases unmatched. This CDR3 reads CASSEEGSGRYNEQFF. In DNA form, the CDR3 reads TGTGCCAGCAGTGAAGAAGGTAGCGGGAGGTACAATGAGCAGTTCTTC.